The rows below give T cell receptor beta chains drawn from one sample of a study of T cell repertoires in cytomegalovirus infection. TCRdb reprocessed the reads via MiXCR and lists one record per CDR3 protein. Of 150,000 to 200,000 distinct CDR3 sequences listed, less than 25% are singletons. The antigens of these receptors remain unknown. Sequencing used CD8+ T cells from cultured PBMCs, obtained from culture after CMV antigen stimulation. Source of these receptors: a human donor in good health (CMV status not recorded). Some clones in this sample may be carry-over from other donors' samples. The conserved cysteine and the conserved F or W are not part of the CDR3 here. The order of the fields is V gene, CDR3 protein.

TRBV6-1 | ASSVFRGPKGGNEQF
TRBV20-1 | SAGGNRSNQPQH
TRBV7-8 | ASSLRGQAKLF
TRBV12-3/TRBV12-4 | ASSPHVLFTGELF
TRBV4-2 | ASSQDGDRGGNEQF
TRBV6-5 | ASSSSPGTGGDEQY
TRBV6-2/TRBV6-3 | ASSKGETQY
TRBV10-3 | AISPQGGETEAF
TRBV7-9 | ASSSVGAGNQPQH
TRBV7-2 | ASSLWSGELF
TRBV6-8 | ATPVRGSSYEQY
TRBV7-9 | ASSLSSADVYGYT
TRBV7-6 | ASSLGTGWAAF
TRBV29-1 | SVGRGYEQY
TRBV24-1 | ATSDTLVSTDTQY
TRBV12-3/TRBV12-4 | ASSSGQEANYGYT
TRBV7-8 | ASSLARFGGNADTQY